What follows are 18 T cell receptor beta chains derived from one specimen sequenced in a study of T cells in Graves' hyperthyroidism and ophthalmopathy. The investigators amplified TCR beta CDR3 regions from RNA transcripts. An initial round of RT-PCR targeting the TCR CDR3 relied on the HTBI primer set. Each CDR3 protein is one row after TCRdb ran MiXCR on the multiplex PCR reads. The repertoire holds 140,000 or so distinct CDR3 sequences, with approximately 20% as singletons. Sequenced material: blood. Every receptor here comes from a woman aged 45-65 years with Graves' hyperthyroidism that later progressed to Graves' ophthalmopathy.

The table lists this clonotype with a few counts. The chain couples TRBV19 to TRBJ2-1; no firm D call. Trimming took 7 bases from V and 7 from J, leaving 8 bases between them. Germline V gene sequence: CDR1 LNHDA, CDR2 SQIVND (reference sequence). The CDR3 loop spans 11 amino acids. The CDR3: CASTHRNEQFF. The CDR3 nucleotides are TGTGCCAGTACCCATAGGAATGAGCAGTTCTTC. The full variable domain, with the rest looked up from reference TRBV19 and TRBJ2-1, is DGGITQSPKYLFRKEGQNVTLSCEQNLNHDAMYWYRQDPGQGLRLIYYSQIVNDFQKGDIAEGYSVSREKKESFPLTVTSAQKNPTAFYLCASTHRNEQFFGPGTRLTVL.

The table lists this clonotype with a few counts. This rearrangement joins TRBV2 to TRBJ1-4; D unresolved. CDR3 size: 13 residues. V lost 5 bases and J 11 bases, leaving 15 bases between the germline ends. CDR1 is SNHLY and CDR2 is FYNNEI in the germline V gene. CDR3 sequence reads: CASSISRESKLFF. The CDR3 DNA sequence: TGTGCCAGCAGTATATCCCGGGAGAGTAAACTGTTTTTT.

For this clonotype: This may stem from a read error, because a much larger clone lies one nucleotide away. The chain couples TRBV12-3 or TRBV12-4 to TRBJ1-1; D perhaps matches TRBD1 (5 bases). The CDR3 contains 14 residues. The V end was cut by 6 bases, the J end by 6 bases, with 17 bases between. CDR3 in amino acids: CASSKTSGVPEAFF. The CDR3 bases are TGTGCCAGCAGCAAAACCTCGGGGGTCCCTGAAGCTTTCTTT.

In its sample, this clonotype was seen a few times. This rearrangement joins TRBV6-1 to TRBJ1-3; possible D gene TRBD1, 6 bases. Trimming shortened V by 8 bases and J by 4 bases, and 18 bases separated the two germline ends. The CDR3 is 15 amino acids. The germline V gene has CDR1 MNHNS and CDR2 SASEGT. DNA of the CDR3: TGTGCCAGCGCGGGGCCAGGGGTTGGGGGAAACACCATATATTTT. This encodes CASAGPGVGGNTIYF.

This clonotype occurred many times. The rearrangement joins TRBV20-1 to TRBJ2-7; D remains unclear. The CDR3 contains 12 residues. The germline V gene has CDR1 DFQATT and CDR2 SNEGSKA (reference sequence). V shed 7 bases and J shed 1 base, with 11 bases lying between them. Here the CDR3 DNA reads TGCAGTGGTGGACGTATGTCCTACGAGCAGTACTTC. Protein: CSGGRMSYEQYF.

This clonotype was picked up many times. V and J are TRBV5-1 and TRBJ1-1, with 7 positions matching TRBD1. Germline V gene sequence: CDR1 SGHRS, CDR2 YFSETQ. The CDR3 sequence is 15 residues long. Trimming cost V 1 base and J 1 base; bases outside gene matches: 4. The CDR3 sequence is CASSLSPGGNTEAFF. In DNA, the CDR3 is TGCGCCAGCAGCTTGTCTCCAGGGGGGAACACTGAAGCTTTCTTT.

The V call is TRBV28, the J call TRBJ1-1, with a weak D call TRBD1 (5 bases). Germline lookup yields CDR1 MDHEN and CDR2 SYDVKM. V gave up 6 bases and J gave up 0 bases, with 11 bases separating them. The length of the CDR3 is 14 residues. The CDR3 DNA reads as TGTGCCAGCAGCCCTAACAGGATGAACACTGAAGCTTTCTTT. This gives the protein CASSPNRMNTEAFF.

The sample holds many counts of this clonotype. This rearrangement joins TRBV20-1 to TRBJ2-7; 13 nucleotides agree with TRBD2. This CDR3 region has 14 residues. Unmatched junction bases numbered 6, after V lost 5 bases and J lost 5 bases. Germline values: CDR1 DFQATT, CDR2 SNEGSKA (reference sequence). CDR3 sequence: CSAGGLAGDNEQYF. CDR3 coding DNA: TGCAGTGCTGGAGGACTAGCGGGAGACAACGAGCAGTACTTC.

This clonotype was seen many times. The V and J genes are TRBV7-2 and TRBJ1-1; the D gene is possibly TRBD1 (5 bases). V dropped 0 bases and J dropped 4 bases, with 18 bases sitting between them. This CDR3 is built from 17 residues. Per germline, CDR1 SGHTA and CDR2 FQGNSA. The CDR3 loop is CASSLARVWGLSTEAFF. CDR3 nucleotide sequence: TGTGCCAGCAGCTTAGCTCGAGTCTGGGGGTTGAGCACTGAAGCTTTCTTT.

This clonotype was counted at least ten times. The genes are TRBV30 and TRBJ2-4; tentative D call: TRBD2 (7 bases). V was cut by 1 base and J by 0 bases, with 13 bases left in between. Germline CDR1 reads GTSNPN; CDR2 reads SVGIG (reference sequence). The CDR3 covers 16 residues. The CDR3 DNA sequence: TGTGCCTGGAGTGGGGCGGGGGCTATAGCCAAAAACATTCAGTACTTC. It codes for CAWSGAGAIAKNIQYF. The variable domain in full, completed from reference TRBV30 and TRBJ2-4, reads SQTIHQWPATLVQPVGSPLSLECTVEGTSNPNLYWYRQAAGRGLQLLFYSVGIGQISSEVPQNLSASRPQDRQFILSSKKLLLSDSGFYLCAWSGAGAIAKNIQYFGAGTRLSVL.

The table lists this clonotype with many counts. This chain joins TRBV30 and TRBJ2-1, with TRBD1 identical over 8 bases. Germline trimming cut 2 bases from V and 7 bases from J; bases unmatched to any gene: 7. CDR1 and CDR2 from the germline V gene are GTSNPN and SVGIG (reference sequence). The CDR3 runs 14 residues. CDR3 in amino acids: CAWSRWTGRNEQFF. The CDR3 DNA reads as TGTGCCTGGAGTAGGTGGACAGGGAGAAATGAGCAGTTCTTC.

This chain joins TRBV19 and TRBJ2-2; D gene uncertain. Germline-derived CDR1 and CDR2 are LNHDA and SQIVND (reference sequence). V lost 3 bases, J lost 6 bases, and 8 bases lay in between. This CDR3 contains 13 residues. The CDR3 DNA reads as TGTGCCAGTAGTATGAGCTGGGCCGGGGAGCTGTTTTTT. Translated, it gives CASSMSWAGELFF. Together with reference TRBV19 and TRBJ2-2, the CDR3 gives the full variable domain: DGGITQSPKYLFRKEGQNVTLSCEQNLNHDAMYWYRQDPGQGLRLIYYSQIVNDFQKGDIAEGYSVSREKKESFPLTVTSAQKNPTAFYLCASSMSWAGELFFGEGSRLTVL.

This clonotype was seen more than once but under ten times. This chain uses TRBV5-4 with TRBJ2-1; maybe TRBD1 (6 bases). Trimming pared 5 bases from V and 7 bases from J, leaving 25 bases between. This CDR3 comprises 17 residues. The germline V gene encodes CDR1 SGHNT and CDR2 YYREEE (reference sequence). Written as DNA, the CDR3 is TGTGCCAGCAGAAGGACAGCGTCCGGTTCCGAACGGAATGAGCAGTTCTTC. Translated, it gives CASRRTASGSERNEQFF.

This clonotype was counted at least ten times. This chain joins TRBV28 and TRBJ2-7; 9 bases align to TRBD2. The germline CDR1 and CDR2 sequences are MDHEN and SYDVKM. The CDR3 is 15 amino acids. Unmatched junction bases numbered 14, after V lost 7 bases and J lost 7 bases. CDR3 nucleotides: TGTGCCAGCACTCTCAGCCTAGCGGGATCTCAAGAGCAGTACTTC. Amino acids: CASTLSLAGSQEQYF.

This clonotype was seen ten or more times. The chain carries TRBV5-1 and TRBJ2-5; the match to TRBD1 covers 8 bases. The CDR3 covers 15 residues. Looked up from germline, CDR1 is SGHRS and CDR2 is YFSETQ. V shed 0 bases, J shed 9 bases, and the junction held 10 bases outside the gene matches. The CDR3 sequence is CASSLAPDRGQAQYF. The CDR3 DNA reads as TGCGCCAGCAGCTTGGCCCCAGACAGGGGTCAGGCCCAGTACTTC.

The CDR3 spells CAAAPQGSYEQYF. CDR3 nucleotide sequence: TGTGCCGCAGCCCCTCAGGGTTCCTACGAGCAGTACTTC. The chain carries TRBV10-3 and TRBJ2-7; possibly TRBD1 for D (5 bases). This CDR3 has 13 residues. The germline V and J ends were trimmed by 11 bases and 1 base, with 15 bases remaining between them. Germline V gene data show CDR1 as ENHRY and CDR2 as SYGVKD.

This clonotype came up many times. Written as DNA, the CDR3 is TGTGCCTGGAAACTAGACAGCCTACGGTTCACCTTC. This codes for CAWKLDSLRFTF. V and J are TRBV30 and TRBJ1-2, with a tentative D call TRBD1 (5 bases). The CDR3 spans 12 residues. V dropped 4 bases and J dropped 13 bases, with 19 bases sitting between them. CDR1 and CDR2 (germline): GTSNPN, SVGIG (reference sequence).

There are many counts of this clonotype. The chain employs TRBV4-1 and TRBJ2-3; D may be TRBD2 (6 bases). Germline V lookup: CDR1 MGHRA, CDR2 YSYEKL. The V end was cut by 0 bases, the J end by 0 bases, with 10 bases between. The CDR3 consists of 16 residues. CDR3 in DNA: TGCGCCAGCAGCCAAGATGAAGGAGGGAGCACAGATACGCAGTATTTT. Translation: CASSQDEGGSTDTQYF.